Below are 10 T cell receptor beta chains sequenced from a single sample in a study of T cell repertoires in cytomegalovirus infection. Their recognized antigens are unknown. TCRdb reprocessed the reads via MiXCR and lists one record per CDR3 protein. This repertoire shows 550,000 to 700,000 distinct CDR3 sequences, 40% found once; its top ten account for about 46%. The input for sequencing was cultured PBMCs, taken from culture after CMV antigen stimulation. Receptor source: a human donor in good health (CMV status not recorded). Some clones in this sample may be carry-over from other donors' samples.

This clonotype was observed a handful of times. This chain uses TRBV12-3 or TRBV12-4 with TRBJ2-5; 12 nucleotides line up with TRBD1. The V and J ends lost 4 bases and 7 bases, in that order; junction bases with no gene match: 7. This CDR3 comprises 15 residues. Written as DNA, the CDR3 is TGTGCCAGCAGTTCCCGGGACAGGGGGCGGGGGACCCAGTACTTC. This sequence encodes CASSSRDRGRGTQYF.

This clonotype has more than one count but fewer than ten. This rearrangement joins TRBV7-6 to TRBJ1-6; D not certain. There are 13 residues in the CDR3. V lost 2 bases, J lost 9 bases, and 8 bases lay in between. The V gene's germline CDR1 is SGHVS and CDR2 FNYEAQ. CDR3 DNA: TGTGCCAGCAGCTTAAACCTTGTTTCACCCCTCCACTTT. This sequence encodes CASSLNLVSPLHF.

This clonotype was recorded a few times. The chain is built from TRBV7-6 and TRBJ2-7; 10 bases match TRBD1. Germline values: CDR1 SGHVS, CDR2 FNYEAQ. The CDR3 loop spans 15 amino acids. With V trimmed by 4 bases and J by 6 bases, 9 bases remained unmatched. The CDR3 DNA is TGTGCCAGCAGCTCCTACCGGGACAGGGGAACCGAGCAGTACTTC. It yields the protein CASSSYRDRGTEQYF.

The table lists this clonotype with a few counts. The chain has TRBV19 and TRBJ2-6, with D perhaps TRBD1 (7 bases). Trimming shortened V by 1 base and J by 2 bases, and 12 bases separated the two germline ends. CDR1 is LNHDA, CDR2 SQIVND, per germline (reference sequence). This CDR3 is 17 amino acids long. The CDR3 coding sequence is TGTGCCAGTAGTATAGTTCAGGGGGGCACTGGGGCCAACGTCCTGACTTTC. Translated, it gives CASSIVQGGTGANVLTF. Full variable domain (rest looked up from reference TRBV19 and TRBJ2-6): DGGITQSPKYLFRKEGQNVTLSCEQNLNHDAMYWYRQDPGQGLRLIYYSQIVNDFQKGDIAEGYSVSREKKESFPLTVTSAQKNPTAFYLCASSIVQGGTGANVLTFGAGSRLTVL.

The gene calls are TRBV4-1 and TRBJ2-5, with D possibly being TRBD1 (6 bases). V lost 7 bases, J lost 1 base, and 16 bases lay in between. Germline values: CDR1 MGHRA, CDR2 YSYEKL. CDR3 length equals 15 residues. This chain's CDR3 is CASTLQYRAQETQYF. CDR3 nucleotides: TGCGCCAGCACCCTACAATACAGGGCCCAAGAGACCCAGTACTTC.

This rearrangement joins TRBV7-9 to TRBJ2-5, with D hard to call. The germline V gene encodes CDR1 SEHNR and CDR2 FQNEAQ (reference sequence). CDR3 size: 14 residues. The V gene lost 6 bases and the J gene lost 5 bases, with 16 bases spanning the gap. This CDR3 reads CASRSPGSLETQYF. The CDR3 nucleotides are TGTGCCAGCAGATCTCCGGGCTCGTTGGAGACCCAGTACTTC.

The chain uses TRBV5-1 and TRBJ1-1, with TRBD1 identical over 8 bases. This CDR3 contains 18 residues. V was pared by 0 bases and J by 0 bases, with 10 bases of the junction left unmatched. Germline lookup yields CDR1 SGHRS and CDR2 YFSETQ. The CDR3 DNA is TGCGCCAGCAGCTTGGCCCCGACTGGGACAGGCCTGAACACTGAAGCTTTCTTT. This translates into CASSLAPTGTGLNTEAFF.

The chain's CDR3 is CASSFSPGYTDTQYF. CDR3 DNA sequence: TGTGCCAGCAGCTTTTCTCCGGGGTATACAGATACGCAGTATTTT. The chain carries TRBV11-2 and TRBJ2-3; D perhaps matches TRBD2 (5 bases). CDR1 SGHAT and CDR2 FQNNGV come from the germline V gene. This CDR3 has 15 amino acids. The germline V and J ends were trimmed by 3 bases and 3 bases, with 13 bases remaining between them. The full variable domain, completed using reference TRBV11-2 and TRBJ2-3, is EAGVAQSPRYKIIEKRQSVAFWCNPISGHATLYWYQQILGQGPKLLIQFQNNGVVDDSQLPKDRFSAERLKGVDSTLKIQPAKLEDSAVYLCASSFSPGYTDTQYFGPGTRLTVL.

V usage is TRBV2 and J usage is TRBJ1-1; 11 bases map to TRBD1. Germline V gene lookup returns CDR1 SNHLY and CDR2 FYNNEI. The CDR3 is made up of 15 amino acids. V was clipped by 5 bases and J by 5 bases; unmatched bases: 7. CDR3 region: CASSPGQGARTEAFF. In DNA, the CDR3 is TGTGCCAGCAGTCCCGGACAGGGGGCACGGACTGAAGCTTTCTTT.

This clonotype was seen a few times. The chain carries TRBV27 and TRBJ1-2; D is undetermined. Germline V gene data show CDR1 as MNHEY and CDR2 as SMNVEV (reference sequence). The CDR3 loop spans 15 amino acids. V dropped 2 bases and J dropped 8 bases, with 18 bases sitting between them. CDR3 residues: CASSLGRGSLGGYTF. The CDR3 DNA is TGTGCCAGCAGTTTAGGCCGCGGCAGCTTAGGAGGCTACACCTTC.